These 10 T cell receptor beta chains originate from one sample sequenced in a study of T-cell reconstitution after alpha-beta-depleted transplantation in children. Preparing the TCRbeta library involved the use of unique molecular identifiers. One entry per CDR3 protein, called by TCRdb with MiXCR from the PCR reads. The table shows approximately 490,000 distinct CDR3 sequences, with 9.5% to 15% occurring only once. Material: PBMCs from the stem cell graft donor, obtained from the stem cell graft. The receptors were sampled from a human donor who donated a stem cell graft to a child with combined immunodeficiency.

The chain employs TRBV27 and TRBJ2-3, with TRBD1 matching over 7 bases. Germline values: CDR1 MNHEY, CDR2 SMNVEV (reference sequence). There are 18 residues in the CDR3. The V gene end was trimmed by 3 bases and the J gene end by 0 bases; junction bases not matched to a gene: 12. The chain's CDR3 is CASSFGTAPTTSTDTQYF. For the CDR3, the DNA is TGTGCCAGCAGTTTTGGGACAGCTCCAACCACTAGCACAGATACGCAGTATTTT.

J is TRBJ2-5 and V is TRBV29-1, with 9 bases fitting TRBD1. Germline V gene data show CDR1 as SQVTM and CDR2 as ANQGSEA. Trimming at V came to 0 bases and at J to 7 bases, leaving 6 bases not matched to a gene. This CDR3 comprises 14 residues. The CDR3: CSVEETGGSGTQYF. CDR3 DNA sequence: TGCAGCGTTGAAGAGACAGGGGGTTCGGGGACCCAGTACTTC. Combining the CDR3 with reference TRBV29-1 and TRBJ2-5 gives the whole variable domain SAVISQKPSRDICQRGTSLTIQCQVDSQVTMMFWYRQQPGQSLTLIATANQGSEATYESGFVIDKFPISRPNLTFSTLTVSNMSPEDSSIYLCSVEETGGSGTQYFGPGTRLLVL.

This clonotype occurred many times. As DNA, the CDR3 is TGTGCCAGCAGCTTTAACTGGTGGGAAGCCTACAATGAGCAGTTCTTC. It specifies CASSFNWWEAYNEQFF. This chain connects TRBV11-2 to TRBJ2-1, with no clear D. The germline V gene has CDR1 SGHAT and CDR2 FQNNGV. The CDR3 extends over 16 amino acids. V was shortened by 3 bases and J by 2 bases, with 14 bases between the two germline ends.

The CDR3 coding sequence is TGTGCCAGCAGTCCTAGACAGGCACTTTATCATGAGCAGTTCTTC. Amino acid sequence: CASSPRQALYHEQFF. This chain links TRBV7-7 with TRBJ2-1; D possibly corresponds to TRBD1 (6 bases). Trimming stripped 6 bases from V and 8 bases from J, with 20 bases between. The CDR3 sequence is 15 residues long. Germline V CDR1 and CDR2: SSHAT, FNYEAQ (reference sequence). Full variable domain (missing parts from reference TRBV7-7 and TRBJ2-1): GAGVSQSPRYKVTKRGQDVTLRCDPISSHATLYWYQQALGQGPEFLTYFNYEAQPDKSGLPSDRFSAERPEGSISTLTIQRTEQRDSAMYRCASSPRQALYHEQFFGPGTRLTVL.

This clonotype was found many times. The V and J genes are TRBV12-3 or TRBV12-4 and TRBJ1-1, with D perhaps TRBD1 (5 bases). This CDR3 spans 14 amino acids. The ends were cut back, 7 bases at V and 3 bases at J, with 15 bases in the middle. The chain's CDR3 is CASNAGQGDTEAFF. For the CDR3, the DNA is TGTGCCAGCAACGCCGGGCAGGGCGACACTGAAGCTTTCTTT.

This clonotype showed up just a few times. The chain employs TRBV7-9 and TRBJ2-4; 14 positions match TRBD2. Germline CDR1 is SEHNR and CDR2 is FQNEAQ (reference sequence). This CDR3 is built from 20 residues. V shed 4 bases, J shed 0 bases, and the junction held 11 bases outside the gene matches. The CDR3 spells CASSSRLAGGPLRAKNIQYF. DNA for the CDR3: TGTGCCAGCAGCTCCAGACTAGCGGGAGGGCCACTAAGAGCCAAAAACATTCAGTACTTC.

Remarks on this clonotype: A much larger clone sits a single nucleotide away, making a read error possible. V and J are TRBV12-3 or TRBV12-4 and TRBJ2-1; D remains ambiguous. The CDR3 sequence is 12 residues long. Trimming left V 1 base short and J 9 bases short, with 7 bases between. This CDR3 is CASSLGIFEQFF. The CDR3 nucleotides read TGTGCCAGCAGTTTAGGGATTTTTGAGCAGTTCTTC.

The chain couples TRBV24-1 to TRBJ2-7, with D hard to call. This CDR3 is built from 15 residues. Germline CDR1 reads KGHDR; CDR2 reads SFDVKD. With 8 bases removed from V and 0 bases from J, the gap between germline ends came to 16 bases. The CDR3 reads CATTPRYGSSYEQYF. In nucleotides, the CDR3 is TGTGCCACCACCCCACGGTATGGAAGCTCCTACGAGCAGTACTTC.

The chain couples TRBV5-1 to TRBJ2-4; a possible D gene is TRBD2 (6 bases). Germline V gene data show CDR1 as SGHRS and CDR2 as YFSETQ. This CDR3 contains 16 residues. V was clipped by 0 bases and J by 6 bases, with 16 bases between them. CDR3 bases: TGCGCCAGCAGCTTGGGTGGTTACGGGAGCGGAAACATTCAGTACTTC. It is translated as CASSLGGYGSGNIQYF.

The V and J genes are TRBV30 and TRBJ2-7; TRBD1 might be the D (5 bases). V lost 0 bases to trimming and J lost 9 bases, with 12 bases between them. CDR1 is GTSNPN, CDR2 SVGIG, per germline (reference sequence). The length of the CDR3 is 12 residues. The CDR3 is CAWSVGRHGQYF. In DNA, the CDR3 is TGTGCCTGGAGTGTGGGGCGGCACGGGCAGTACTTC. The full variable domain, in which reference TRBV30 and TRBJ2-7 provide the parts outside the CDR3, is SQTIHQWPATLVQPVGSPLSLECTVEGTSNPNLYWYRQAAGRGLQLLFYSVGIGQISSEVPQNLSASRPQDRQFILSSKKLLLSDSGFYLCAWSVGRHGQYFGPGTRLTVT.